Listed here are 25 T cell receptor beta chains from one sample, sequenced in a study of CD8+ T cells in alopecia areata. Extraction of RNA preceded its reverse transcription into cDNA, which served as the sequencing template. TCRdb's copy holds only in-frame clones and misses some; the assay was immunoSEQ multiplex PCR. The table includes about 150,000 clones, 45% to 60% detected once. The material sequenced was CD4+ T cells sorted from blood. Source of these receptors: a human donor with alopecia areata.

V usage is TRBV18 and J usage is TRBJ1-1; D gene uncertain. The CDR3 is made up of 11 amino acids. The germline CDR1 and CDR2 sequences are KGHSH and LQKENI. Trimming took 5 bases from V and 3 from J, leaving 4 bases between them. CDR3 sequence reads: CASSFDTEAFF. CDR3 DNA sequence: TGTGCCAGCTCATTCGACACTGAAGCTTTCTTT.

The rearrangement joins TRBV6-6 to TRBJ2-3; no firm D call. The CDR3 totals 13 residues. CDR1 and CDR2 from the germline V gene are MNHNY and SVGAGI (reference sequence). V lost 5 bases to trimming and J lost 1 base, with 7 bases between them. The DNA for the CDR3 is TGTGCCAGCAGTCCTATTGGCACAGATACGCAGTATTTT. Protein: CASSPIGTDTQYF.

The table lists this clone with a few counts. Written as DNA, the CDR3 is TGCAGCGCCTCGTTGGCCCCAGACAATGAGCAGTTCTTC. This gives the protein CSASLAPDNEQFF. The chain employs TRBV29-1 and TRBJ2-1; D is uncertain. Germline loops: CDR1 SQVTM, CDR2 ANQGSEA. Trimming shortened V by 7 bases and J by 5 bases, and 15 bases separated the two germline ends. There are 13 residues in the CDR3.

This clone has a handful of counts. V usage is TRBV5-1 and J usage is TRBJ1-2; D perhaps matches TRBD1 (6 bases). The CDR3 runs 14 residues. V lost 4 bases and J 4 bases, leaving 14 bases between the germline ends. CDR1 and CDR2 (germline): SGHRS, YFSETQ. The CDR3 sequence is CASSETGLRYGYTF. CDR3 in DNA: TGCGCCAGCAGCGAAACAGGGTTACGCTATGGCTACACCTTC.

CDR3 sequence reads: CARGTGIEQYF. CDR3 DNA sequence: TGTGCCAGGGGGACGGGGATAGAGCAGTACTTC. The chain uses TRBV6-7 and TRBJ2-7; D could derive from TRBD1 or TRBD2 (5 bases each). TRBV6-7 carries the ORF label, with uncertain function. The CDR3 totals 11 residues. The ends were cut back, 9 bases at V and 7 bases at J, with 13 bases in the middle.

The gene calls are TRBV5-1 and TRBJ2-1; 12 positions agree with TRBD1. The germline V gene has CDR1 SGHRS and CDR2 YFSETQ. The CDR3 has 16 residues. With V trimmed by 1 base and J by 7 bases, 6 bases remained unmatched. The CDR3 spells CASSLRPGQGANEQFF. The DNA for the CDR3 is TGCGCCAGCAGCTTGCGCCCGGGACAGGGGGCGAATGAGCAGTTCTTC.

The J gene is TRBJ2-5, the V gene TRBV29-1; tentatively, D is TRBD1 (6 bases). CDR1 and CDR2 from the germline V gene are SQVTM and ANQGSEA. The CDR3 is 12 residues long. The V end was cut by 4 bases, the J end by 2 bases, with 8 bases between. The CDR3 loop is CSVGTGQETQYF. The CDR3 DNA sequence: TGCAGCGTTGGTACAGGGCAAGAGACCCAGTACTTC.

In the case of this clone: An end of the junction does not agree with germline; a read error may underlie this. This sequence joins TRBV29-1 and TRBJ2-1; D is ambiguous. This CDR3 is 12 amino acids long. The V gene's germline CDR1 is SQVTM and CDR2 ANQGSEA. The CDR3 DNA reads TGCGGCGTTAGGCCTCCACCCCATGAGCAGTTCTTC. Translating it yields CGVRPPPHEQFF.

This clone appeared a few times. The chain recombines TRBV7-9 with TRBJ1-2; D unclear. Germline CDR1 is SEHNR and CDR2 is FQNEAQ (reference sequence). The CDR3 is made up of 13 amino acids. Trimming took off 5 bases at V and 7 bases at J, with 14 bases between the two ends. For the CDR3, the DNA is TGTGCCAGCAGCCACAAGGAGGGTGCTGGCTACACCTTC. It is translated as CASSHKEGAGYTF.

This clone was seen a handful of times. V gene TRBV27 combines with J gene TRBJ2-4; possible D gene TRBD2, 6 bases. The germline V and J ends were trimmed by 5 bases and 7 bases, with 12 bases remaining between them. In germline, CDR1 is MNHEY, CDR2 SMNVEV (reference sequence). The CDR3 totals 13 residues. The chain's CDR3 is CASSEVGRNIQYF. CDR3 in DNA: TGTGCCAGCAGTGAGGTGGGGAGGAACATTCAGTACTTC.

The V and J genes are TRBV7-2 and TRBJ2-7, with a possible D match to TRBD1 (6 bases). The CDR3 spans 13 residues. Germline V CDR1 and CDR2: SGHTA, FQGNSA. V was trimmed by 1 base and J by 9 bases, leaving 13 bases between them. CDR3: CASSLGVGQRQYF. DNA for the CDR3: TGTGCCAGCAGCTTAGGGGTCGGACAGAGGCAGTACTTC.

The V gene is TRBV6-5, the J gene TRBJ2-7; 7 bases map to TRBD1. Germline-derived CDR1 and CDR2 are MNHEY and SVGAGI. V trimming: 4 bases; J trimming: 3 bases; junction bases outside the gene matches: 3. The CDR3 loop spans 13 amino acids. The CDR3 bases are TGTGCCAGCAGTTCCTACAGGGGCTACGAGCAGTACTTC. It specifies CASSSYRGYEQYF.

In its sample, this clone was seen a few times. This rearrangement joins TRBV29-1 to TRBJ1-3; the D is unclear. The germline V gene has CDR1 SQVTM and CDR2 ANQGSEA. V dropped 5 bases and J dropped 0 bases, with 2 bases sitting between them. The CDR3 covers 11 residues. The CDR3 is CSVRSGNTIYF. The CDR3 region has the DNA TGCAGCGTTCGCTCTGGAAACACCATATATTTT.

CDR3 region: CASSPRSGYEQYF. In nucleotides, the CDR3 is TGTGCCAGCAGTCCAAGGTCGGGCTACGAGCAGTACTTC. J is TRBJ2-7 and V is TRBV7-9; D gene ambiguous. With 6 bases removed from V and 3 bases from J, the gap between germline ends came to 12 bases. The CDR3 is made up of 13 amino acids. Germline CDR1 and CDR2: SEHNR and FQNEAQ (reference sequence).

V gene TRBV7-3 combines with J gene TRBJ1-1, with D possibly being TRBD1 (6 bases). CDR1 and CDR2 from the germline V gene are SGHTA and FQGTGA. The V gene lost 2 bases and the J gene lost 2 bases, with 9 bases spanning the gap. The CDR3 length is 14 residues. The CDR3 is CASSLGQKNTEAFF. The CDR3 nucleotides are TGTGCCAGCAGCTTAGGACAGAAAAACACTGAAGCTTTCTTT. The whole variable domain, remainder taken from reference TRBV7-3 and TRBJ1-1, is GAGVSQTPSNKVTEKGKYVELRCDPISGHTALYWYRQSLGQGPEFLIYFQGTGAADDSGLPNDRFFAVRPEGSVSTLKIQRTERGDSAVYLCASSLGQKNTEAFFGQGTRLTVV.

In this sample, this clone turned up a few times. The chain is built from TRBV7-9 and TRBJ2-7; TRBD2 is a possible D gene (6 bases). Germline V gene data show CDR1 as SEHNR and CDR2 as FQNEAQ (reference sequence). There are 16 residues in the CDR3. V lost 5 bases to trimming and J lost 6 bases, with 23 bases between them. CDR3 residues: CASSRGDRRRVSEQYF. The CDR3 DNA reads TGTGCCAGCAGCCGTGGGGACCGGCGGAGGGTTAGCGAGCAGTACTTC.

There are a few counts of this clone. This sequence joins TRBV28 and TRBJ2-1, with TRBD1 matching over 10 bases. Germline CDR1 is MDHEN and CDR2 is SYDVKM. This CDR3 is built from 15 residues. V shed 7 bases and J 4 bases; nucleotides not matched to a gene: 7. The CDR3 coding sequence is TGTGCCAGCAACCACCGGGACAGGGGATACAATGAGCAGTTCTTC. Residues: CASNHRDRGYNEQFF.

V and J are TRBV7-3 and TRBJ1-4; no firm D call. CDR1 is SGHTA and CDR2 is FQGTGA in the germline V gene. The V gene lost 5 bases and the J gene lost 3 bases, with 7 bases spanning the gap. The CDR3 length is 13 residues. CDR3 coding DNA: TGTGCCAGCAGCCTGACCCCTAATGAAAAACTGTTTTTT. This translates into CASSLTPNEKLFF.

The CDR3 sequence: CASSFSTSATYEQYF. CDR3 DNA: TGTGCCAGCAGCTTCTCTACTAGCGCTACCTACGAGCAGTACTTC. The chain combines TRBV5-4 with TRBJ2-7, with 7 bases matching TRBD2. The CDR3 has 15 amino acids. Germline CDR1 SGHNT, CDR2 YYREEE (reference sequence). J lost 2 bases, V lost 2 bases, and 7 bases had no gene match.

This clone was seen a few times. The V gene is TRBV7-9, the J gene TRBJ2-7; a weak D match, TRBD2 (5 bases). The CDR3 has 14 amino acids. Germline CDR1 reads SEHNR; CDR2 reads FQNEAQ (reference sequence). Between the trimmed V and J ends, which lost 2 bases and 6 bases, there was a span of 14 bases. CDR3 region: CASSLNEGWTEQYF. CDR3 DNA sequence: TGTGCCAGCAGCTTAAACGAGGGATGGACCGAGCAGTACTTC.

The J gene is TRBJ2-7, the V gene TRBV5-1; possible D gene TRBD1, 5 bases. The CDR3 totals 15 residues. Trimming left V 3 bases short and J 2 bases short, with 15 bases between. Germline V gene lookup returns CDR1 SGHRS and CDR2 YFSETQ. The CDR3 DNA sequence: TGCGCCAGCAGCTCTCTGGCAGGGCCTACCTACGAGCAGTACTTC. Encoded protein: CASSSLAGPTYEQYF.

This clone has just a few counts. CDR3 sequence (DNA): TGTGCCAGCAGCTTAGGGCTAGGACAGGCGAGAGAGACCCAGTACTTC. This gives the protein CASSLGLGQARETQYF. V is TRBV7-9 and J is TRBJ2-5, with 7 bases identical to TRBD1. Germline values: CDR1 SEHNR, CDR2 FQNEAQ (reference sequence). With V trimmed by 1 base and J by 4 bases, 9 bases remained unmatched. This CDR3 is 16 amino acids long.

The chain joins TRBV9 to TRBJ1-5; a weak D match, TRBD1 (6 bases). The CDR3 has 15 residues. Germline CDR1 is SGDLS and CDR2 is YYNGEE. Trimming pared 4 bases from V and 7 bases from J, leaving 18 bases between. The CDR3, as DNA: TGTGCCAGCAGCCGGACTGGTTCGGGGACACAGCCCCAGCATTTT. Residues: CASSRTGSGTQPQHF.

In its sample, this clone was seen a few times. This chain uses TRBV29-1 with TRBJ2-6; no reliable D call. The germline V gene encodes CDR1 SQVTM and CDR2 ANQGSEA. The CDR3 sequence is 13 residues long. V was pared by 4 bases and J by 0 bases, with 4 bases between. In DNA, the CDR3 is TGCAGCGTTGGAACCTCTGGGGCCAACGTCCTGACTTTC. It specifies CSVGTSGANVLTF.

About this clone: This same CDR3 is encoded by further DNA sequences in the sample. V is TRBV29-1 and J is TRBJ1-1, with 7 positions matching TRBD1. Trimming removed 6 bases from V and 0 bases from J; junction bases left unmatched: 4. CDR3 size: 13 residues. Germline loops: CDR1 SQVTM, CDR2 ANQGSEA. CDR3 sequence: CSVTTGMNTEAFF. The CDR3 DNA follows: TGCAGCGTCACGACAGGGATGAACACTGAAGCTTTCTTT.